The sequence of this T cell receptor (beta chain) was determined in a study of metastatic and nonmetastatic thyroid tumors. About the study: Samples came from malignant and benign thyroid patients, and repertoires were compared across blood and tumor or nodule tissue. Points from the study as a whole: When malignant thyroid tumors were compared with benign nodules, TCR beta diversity was reportedly significantly higher in the malignant tumors. This held in both blood and tumor samples.

Concerning this clone itself: What it binds is unknown.

Trimming cost V 7 bases and J 6 bases; bases outside gene matches: 6. The CDR3 loop spans 14 amino acids. Germline loops: CDR1 ENHRY, CDR2 SYGVKD. There were no patients who had received any treatment before thyroid surgery. From the PCR reads, TCRdb re-called clones with MiXCR. This table holds several thousand clones, over 25% found once. The rearrangement joins TRBV10-3 to TRBJ2-7; 13 positions agree with TRBD2. The origin of this receptor is a female donor with papillary thyroid cancer or a benign thyroid nodule (not recorded which). Some clones in this sample may be carry-over from other donors' samples. The sample consisted of tumor tissue. The CDR3 reads CAIMWTSGRLEQYF. The DNA of the CDR3 is TGTGCCATCATGTGGACTAGCGGGAGACTCGAGCAGTACTTC.